This T cell receptor beta chain was observed in a study of T cell changes during pregnancy in multiple sclerosis. The CDR3 is 17 residues long. Trimming removed 0 bases from V and 2 bases from J, with 14 bases in between. Germline loops: CDR1 LNHNV, CDR2 YYDKDF (reference sequence). Generated by immunoSEQ multiplex PCR, the TCRdb table keeps only in-frame clones and is missing some. There are 45,000 to 55,000 clones in the sample; roughly 94% occur only once, and 5.5% lies in the top ten. The sequencing used CD8+ T cells from peripheral blood mononuclear cells, collected before pregnancy. The clonotype originates from a female donor with multiple sclerosis, enrolled in a pregnancy study. This chain links TRBV15 with TRBJ2-1, with a tentative D call TRBD1 (5 bases). The CDR3 reads CATSRDQGAEAYNEQFF. In DNA form, the CDR3 reads TGTGCCACCAGCAGAGATCAAGGGGCTGAGGCCTACAATGAGCAGTTCTTC.